This T cell receptor (beta chain) appears in the sequencing data of a study of blood T cell repertoires in COVID-19 (dated by TCRdb to the early 2020s). Looking at the study overall: Samples from collaborators originated in the United States, Italy and Spain and spanned both the acute and convalescent phases of COVID-19. The prospective study material was composed of cDNA or gDNA derived from T cells, B-cell-depleted T cells, or PBMCs. The dataset comprised deeply sampled blood TCRbeta repertoires from subjects exposed to, actively infected with, or recovered from COVID-19. The repertoires were released in a freely available public database meant as a resource for research on the immune response to SARS-CoV-2. Samples were obtained from the ongoing ImmuneRACE study (first 160 participants) and from 1,200 or so subjects provided by 6 global collaborators. A de-identified subject ID, COVID-19 status, age in years and sex were almost always included in the sample metadata. HLA class I and class II types, where available, came from metadata supplied by the sample provider rather than from assay-based typing. Here is what the overall study found, with its caveats: The quantity of clinical and demographic metadata differed by source and by participant and was supplied without curation.

Enrolling through a virtual design, the prospective study's participants ranged in age from roughly 18 to 89 years and lived across some 23 United States geographic areas. In the prospective study, cohorts were assigned on the basis of participant-reported clinical history obtained from a screening survey and a study questionnaire. For ImmuneRACE Cohort 3, a participant was defined as recovered based on two consecutive negative NP/OP PCR tests, clearance by a healthcare professional, or resolution of symptoms. Each participant in the prospective study had whole blood, serum and a nasopharyngeal or oropharyngeal swab collected by mobile phlebotomists. Participants in the prospective study had the option to provide additional blood draws and questionnaires over a roughly 2-month period. Blood samples from the prospective study were shipped frozen or at room temperature prior to DNA extraction. The immunoSEQ Assay, a bias-controlled multiplex PCR, was used to amplify TCRbeta CDR3 regions from genomic DNA. Concerning the study's data processing: Nucleated cell counts per sample were estimated from amplification of reference gene primers within the assay. To quantify the absolute abundance of each unique TCRbeta CDR3 rearrangement, sequence reads were collapsed and filtered. For each sample, productive Simpson clonality was calculated by taking the square root of Simpson's diversity index across productive rearrangements. TCRdb provides this immuneACCESS table in a form limited to in-frame rearrangements. Some clones are lacking; in checked studies, under half of them reflect an unresolved V gene, and why the rest are absent is not known. The V and J calls and the clone size are those of that table, but D and trimming were determined from the DNA. The sample profile shows about 390,000 clones; 80% to 90% of them were found once. About 10% of the sample belongs to the ten largest clones.

In its sample, this clone was seen once. This clone's antigen is unknown. Qualities for individual bases were not recorded, and no much larger clone is one base off. Sequenced input: PBMCs or T cells enriched from blood (not recorded which). The clonotype was recovered from a woman aged 50 to 60 who had recovered from COVID-19.

The DNA sequence reads TGTGCCTGGAGTCGGGGAGGGAGCGGGTACGAGCAGTACTTC. The translation is CAWSRGGSGYEQYF. This chain is built from TRBV30 and TRBJ2-7; 7 bases in between match TRBD2. The junction shows trimming of 2 bases on V and 4 bases on J, and the gene matches do not reach 8 bases of it. CDR1 and CDR2 are drawn from the germline V gene (reference sequence): GTSNPN, SVGIG. The CDR3 spans 14 residues, from the cysteine through the phenylalanine. Only the CDR3 region is kept as DNA, spanning 42 bases read in frame from base 1.